A single sample gave rise to the 2 T cell receptor beta chains below, sequenced in a study of cytomegalovirus exposure and HLA in healthy donors. Both 60 Vbeta primers and 13 Jbeta primers went into the PCR. Method: immunoSEQ multiplex PCR; TCRdb's copy keeps in-frame clones and lacks some. The data contain 150,000 to 200,000 clones, roughly 80% of them seen just once; the ten biggest clones take up 2% to 2.5%. The sample comprised PBMCs. The receptor set was obtained from a female donor in good health and CMV-seronegative.

CDR3 DNA: TGTGCCAGCAGTGATTTACCCCGGGGTCCTAGGATGAACACTGAAGCTTTCTTT. Translating gives CASSDLPRGPRMNTEAFF. This chain connects TRBV6-1 to TRBJ1-1; no firm D call. Germline loops: CDR1 MNHNS, CDR2 SASEGT. The V end was cut by 3 bases, the J end by 0 bases, with 20 bases between. The length of the CDR3 is 18 residues.

The V gene is TRBV9, the J gene TRBJ2-7, with TRBD1 as a possible D gene (6 bases). V gave up 4 bases and J gave up 1 base, with 15 bases separating them. CDR1 is SGDLS and CDR2 is YYNGEE in the germline V gene. The CDR3 consists of 15 residues. CDR3 DNA sequence: TGTGCCAGCAGCCCCCTGAGCGGACAGTCCTACGAGCAGTACTTC. Translation: CASSPLSGQSYEQYF.